This TCR beta chain was sequenced for a study of T cells in Graves' hyperthyroidism and ophthalmopathy. This CDR3 comprises 12 residues. This clonotype appeared a single time. What it binds is not known. One end of the junction is discordant with germline, which a read error may explain. Points from the study as a whole: Most thyroid clonotypes with frequency above 0.001 were detected in blood. The model's output predicted ophthalmopathy at a median of 6.5 months prior to onset.

Patients showing uncontrolled infection, other autoimmune disease, pregnancy or lactation were ineligible. Amplification yielded TCR beta CDR3 regions, with RNA transcripts as the source. TCR CDR3 regions were first amplified by RT-PCR with HTBI primers. TCRdb fed the multiplex PCR reads into MiXCR, producing one record per CDR3 protein. In the table there are nearly 750,000 distinct CDR3 sequences, just over 35% of which are singletons. The sample comprised blood. V and J are TRBV12-3 or TRBV12-4 and TRBJ1-3; the D is unclear. This clonotype was sampled from a woman between 40 and 55 years old with Graves' hyperthyroidism. DNA for the CDR3: TGTGCCAGCAGTTTTGTCGGAAACACCATATGTTTT. It codes for CASSFVGNTICF.